This passage covers 3 T cell receptor beta chains from one sample sequenced in a study of OX40 agonist ivuxolimab in advanced cancers. Data came from immunoSEQ multiplex PCR; TCRdb stores just in-frame clones and leaves some out. This repertoire shows tens of thousands of clones, more than 80% found once; its top ten account for roughly 3.3%. Here the sequenced sample was CD4+ or CD8+ T cells sorted from blood, taken in a trial of the OX40 agonist ivuxolimab. Receptor source: an adult with an advanced solid tumor such as melanoma, head and neck, liver or kidney cancer.

This chain links TRBV11-1 with TRBJ2-7; 8 positions agree with TRBD2. The CDR3 spans 14 residues. Germline lookup yields CDR1 SGHAT and CDR2 FQDESV (reference sequence). Trimming took 3 bases from V and 0 from J; bases not matched to a gene: 1. The CDR3 nucleotides are TGTGCCAGCAGCTTTGGGACTAGCTCCTACGAGCAGTACTTC. Its protein is CASSFGTSSYEQYF.

J is TRBJ1-1 and V is TRBV4-2; D is unresolved. The CDR3 length is 15 residues. CDR1 LGHNA and CDR2 YNFKEQ come from the germline V gene. V was trimmed by 1 base and J by 1 base, leaving 10 bases between them. The CDR3 loop is CASSQVALWNTEAFF. CDR3 in DNA: TGTGCCAGCAGCCAAGTAGCGCTGTGGAACACTGAAGCTTTCTTT.

Sample share makes this clone large. The V and J genes are TRBV18 and TRBJ2-7; D might be TRBD1 (5 bases). This CDR3 comprises 14 residues. V was cut by 6 bases and J by 2 bases, with 14 bases left in between. From germline, CDR1 is KGHSH and CDR2 LQKENI. CDR3 sequence reads: CASSQGAQTYEQYF. CDR3 bases: TGTGCCAGCTCTCAAGGGGCGCAGACCTACGAGCAGTACTTC.